This T cell receptor (beta chain) originates from a study of T cell responses to AZD1222 COVID-19 vaccine. Points from the study as a whole: Every sample of the repertoires postdated the peak T cell response. Increases in Spike-specific TCR breadth and depth were seen after two AZD1222 doses. Targets within unmutated variant regions were reportedly found for nearly half of spike-specific TCRs.

Note on this clone: The antigen is undetermined.

Assay used: immunoSEQ multiplex PCR; TCRdb lists only in-frame clones, some missing. The sample yields 140,000 or so clones, nearly 90% seen once. Germline CDR1 SGHDN, CDR2 FVKESK. Unmatched junction bases numbered 4, after V lost 4 bases and J lost 4 bases. The CDR3 runs 14 residues. This sample comprised peripheral blood, obtained 28 days after the second dose of the MenACWY control vaccine. J is TRBJ1-2 and V is TRBV14, with 9 bases fitting TRBD1. This receptor was taken from an adult who received the MenACWY meningococcal vaccine as a control. CDR3 sequence: CASSLRQGGYGYTF. Written as DNA, the CDR3 is TGTGCCAGCAGCCTAAGACAGGGGGGCTATGGCTACACCTTC.